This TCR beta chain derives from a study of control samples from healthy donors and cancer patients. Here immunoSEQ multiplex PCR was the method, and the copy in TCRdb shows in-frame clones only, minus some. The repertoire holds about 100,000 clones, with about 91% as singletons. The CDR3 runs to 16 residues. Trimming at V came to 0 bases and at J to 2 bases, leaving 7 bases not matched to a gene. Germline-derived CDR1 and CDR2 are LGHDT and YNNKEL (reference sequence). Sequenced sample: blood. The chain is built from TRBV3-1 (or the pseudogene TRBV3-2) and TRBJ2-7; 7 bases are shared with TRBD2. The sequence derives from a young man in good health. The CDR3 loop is CASSQDQRDPTYEQYF. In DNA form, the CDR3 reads TGTGCCAGCAGCCAAGACCAGCGGGATCCTACCTACGAGCAGTACTTC.